These 30 T cell receptor beta chains originate from one sample sequenced in a study of beta chain features in type 1 diabetes. Regarding the study as a whole: Patients with Type 1 diabetes showed moderately but significantly shorter TCRB CDR3s in all four CD4+ subsets.

Of the isolated RNA, all was reverse transcribed, and so the sequenced material was expressed TCRB transcripts. Generated by immunoSEQ multiplex PCR, the TCRdb table keeps only in-frame clones and is missing some. Here the sample spans nearly 700,000 clones, 13% being singletons. What these receptors recognize is not known. The sequenced sample consisted of naive CD4+ T cells from blood. These receptors were obtained from a young man with type 1 diabetes.

The chain couples TRBV2 to TRBJ2-6; 7 bases match TRBD1. Germline CDR1 is SNHLY and CDR2 is FYNNEI. Trimming removed 6 bases from V and 1 base from J; junction bases left unmatched: 6. This CDR3 region has 16 residues. DNA of the CDR3: TGTGCCAGCAGCCCCCCAGGGGGTTCTGGGGCCAACGTCCTGACTTTC. Amino acids: CASSPPGGSGANVLTF.

The chain carries TRBV9 and TRBJ1-2; TRBD1 might be the D (5 bases). The CDR3 covers 17 residues. Germline CDR1 reads SGDLS; CDR2 reads YYNGEE. Between the trimmed V and J ends, which lost 3 bases and 2 bases, there was a span of 20 bases. The CDR3 loop reads CASSAPGPTDLNYGYTF. CDR3 nucleotides: TGTGCCAGCAGCGCCCCGGGACCGACTGATTTAAACTATGGCTACACCTTC.

This clone was found a few times. The rearrangement joins TRBV10-3 to TRBJ2-2, with 7 bases lining up with TRBD1. The CDR3 contains 14 residues. Looked up from germline, CDR1 is ENHRY and CDR2 is SYGVKD. V gave up 6 bases and J gave up 7 bases; unmatched junction bases: 8. CDR3 nucleotides: TGTGCCATCAGATCACAGGGGACGGTCGGGGAGCTGTTTTTT. Protein: CAIRSQGTVGELFF.

This clone has a handful of counts. Additional DNA sequences in this sample encode the identical CDR3. The rearrangement uses TRBV20-1 and TRBJ1-1; the D gene is possibly TRBD1 (5 bases). Germline loops: CDR1 DFQATT, CDR2 SNEGSKA (reference sequence). Between the trimmed V and J ends, which lost 6 bases and 4 bases, there was a span of 9 bases. The length of the CDR3 is 11 residues. For the CDR3, the DNA is TGCAGTGCCCGGGGACCCACTGAAGCTTTCTTT. It translates to CSARGPTEAFF.

The V gene is TRBV27, the J gene TRBJ1-4; a weak D match, TRBD1 (5 bases). Looked up from germline, CDR1 is MNHEY and CDR2 is SMNVEV (reference sequence). This CDR3 region has 14 residues. Trimming took off 0 bases at V and 12 bases at J, with 14 bases between the two ends. CDR3 bases: TGTGCCAGCAGTTTATCTATCCGGGGCCTACAACTGTTTTTT. Translating gives CASSLSIRGLQLFF. The full variable domain, with the rest looked up from reference TRBV27 and TRBJ1-4, is EAQVTQNPRYLITVTGKKLTVTCSQNMNHEYMSWYRQDPGLGLRQIYYSMNVEVTDKGDVPEGYKVSRKEKRNFPLILESPSPNQTSLYFCASSLSIRGLQLFFGSGTQLSVL.

The chain joins TRBV30 to TRBJ2-3, with 11 positions matching TRBD2. Germline V gene data show CDR1 as GTSNPN and CDR2 as SVGIG (reference sequence). The CDR3 loop spans 15 amino acids. V gave up 2 bases and J gave up 4 bases; unmatched junction bases: 5. The CDR3 protein is CAWSLLAGASDTQYF. The CDR3 coding sequence is TGTGCCTGGAGTCTACTAGCGGGGGCCTCAGATACGCAGTATTTT.

This clone was recorded a few times. The genes are TRBV6-1 and TRBJ1-6; D might be TRBD1 (6 bases). In germline, CDR1 is MNHNS, CDR2 SASEGT. The CDR3 loop spans 16 amino acids. V shed 3 bases and J shed 7 bases, with 16 bases lying between them. CDR3 residues: CASSDFLARGNSPLHF. The CDR3 coding sequence is TGTGCCAGCAGTGATTTCCTCGCCAGGGGAAATTCACCCCTCCACTTT.

The J gene is TRBJ2-5, the V gene TRBV7-2; maybe TRBD1 (5 bases). This CDR3 region has 13 residues. The germline V gene has CDR1 SGHTA and CDR2 FQGNSA. The germline V and J ends were trimmed by 3 bases and 4 bases, with 9 bases remaining between them. The DNA of the CDR3 is TGTGCCAGCAGCTTTCAGGGATCAGAGACCCAGTACTTC. Translation: CASSFQGSETQYF.

The rearrangement joins TRBV7-2 to TRBJ2-7, with D uncertain. The germline gives CDR1 SGHTA, CDR2 FQGNSA. V was shortened by 0 bases and J by 5 bases, with 8 bases between the two germline ends. The CDR3 totals 13 residues. The CDR3 is CASSLAFRDEQYF. As DNA, the CDR3 is TGTGCCAGCAGCTTAGCTTTTAGAGACGAGCAGTACTTC.

V and J are TRBV5-4 and TRBJ2-7, with 8 bases lining up with TRBD1. This CDR3 contains 16 residues. The V gene's germline CDR1 is SGHNT and CDR2 YYREEE (reference sequence). The ends lost 2 bases at V and 6 bases at J; junction bases unmatched: 13. The CDR3 loop is CASSFMAQGAITEQYF. The CDR3 DNA follows: TGTGCCAGCAGCTTCATGGCCCAGGGGGCGATAACCGAGCAGTACTTC.

This clone was recorded a few times. This sequence joins TRBV4-1 and TRBJ2-3; 9 bases align to TRBD2. The trim removed 1 base at V and 1 base at J, leaving 3 bases unmatched. The CDR3 has 16 amino acids. Germline CDR1 is MGHRA and CDR2 is YSYEKL. CDR3 sequence: CASSQGLAGRTDTQYF. Here the CDR3 DNA reads TGCGCCAGCAGCCAAGGGCTAGCGGGGCGCACAGATACGCAGTATTTT.

This clone has just a few counts. V usage is TRBV13 and J usage is TRBJ2-5, with D perhaps matching TRBD1 (6 bases). V lost 5 bases and J lost 5, with 12 bases in between. The CDR3 is made up of 13 amino acids. The germline CDR1 and CDR2 sequences are PRHDT and FYEKMQ (reference sequence). DNA for the CDR3: TGTGCCAGCAGCCCCCCCCAGGGGGAGACCCAGTACTTC. It translates to CASSPPQGETQYF.

The chain recombines TRBV11-2 with TRBJ2-4, with D maybe TRBD1 (7 bases). Germline V gene lookup returns CDR1 SGHAT and CDR2 FQNNGV. CDR3 size: 17 residues. Between the trimmed V and J ends, which lost 0 bases and 1 base, there was a span of 13 bases. CDR3: CASSLDLPGGAKNIQYF. The CDR3 bases are TGTGCCAGCAGCTTAGATTTACCAGGGGGGGCCAAAAACATTCAGTACTTC.

A few counts support this clone. The chain couples TRBV23-1 to TRBJ2-7; a possible D gene is TRBD2 (6 bases). TRBV23-1 is known as an ORF, though its function is uncertain. V was trimmed by 4 bases and J by 1 base, leaving 11 bases between them. The CDR3 is 14 amino acids. As DNA, the CDR3 is TGCGCCAGCAGTCCCCCCGCGGGGTCCTACGAGCAGTACTTC. Translating it yields CASSPPAGSYEQYF.

The gene calls are TRBV6-5 and TRBJ1-2; the match to TRBD1 covers 8 bases. Looked up from germline, CDR1 is MNHEY and CDR2 is SVGAGI. This CDR3 region has 14 residues. Trimming removed 1 base from V and 8 bases from J; junction bases left unmatched: 6. CDR3 in amino acids: CASSYFRGPEGYTF. CDR3 DNA sequence: TGTGCCAGCAGTTACTTCAGGGGGCCAGAAGGCTACACCTTC.

In its sample, this clone was seen a few times. J is TRBJ1-1 and V is TRBV4-1; D uncertain. Germline loops: CDR1 MGHRA, CDR2 YSYEKL. The CDR3 length is 17 residues. V was clipped by 1 base and J by 4 bases, with 19 bases between them. CDR3 loop: CASSQVRPGEYSTEAFF. CDR3 nucleotides: TGCGCCAGCAGCCAAGTAAGACCCGGCGAATACTCCACTGAAGCTTTCTTT.

The chain employs TRBV2 and TRBJ2-3; 7 bases fit TRBD1. CDR1 and CDR2 from the germline V gene are SNHLY and FYNNEI. The CDR3 spans 13 residues. V shed 7 bases and J 5 bases; nucleotides not matched to a gene: 6. DNA of the CDR3: TGTGCCAGCATGAGGGGGCCAGAAGATACGCAGTATTTT. Its translation: CASMRGPEDTQYF.

The rearrangement joins TRBV10-3 to TRBJ2-1; 12 bases align to TRBD2. CDR3 length: 16 amino acids. Germline V gene lookup returns CDR1 ENHRY and CDR2 SYGVKD. J was trimmed by 7 bases and V by 2 bases; bases with no gene match: 6. The CDR3 protein is CAISERGLAGKNEQFF. For the CDR3, the DNA is TGTGCCATCAGTGAGCGGGGACTAGCGGGTAAGAATGAGCAGTTCTTC.

This clone has only a few counts. Other nucleotide sequences in the sample specify the same CDR3. The chain is built from TRBV6-5 and TRBJ1-1; a weak D match, TRBD1 (5 bases). CDR3 size: 14 residues. Germline CDR1 is MNHEY and CDR2 is SVGAGI. With 6 bases removed from V and 2 bases from J, the gap between germline ends came to 13 bases. The CDR3 DNA sequence: TGTGCCAGCAGCCCCGGGACGGGAAACACTGAAGCTTTCTTT. Translating it yields CASSPGTGNTEAFF.

About this clone itself: Other DNA sequences within the sample encode an identical CDR3. The chain has TRBV28 and TRBJ2-1; D not certain. Deletions cut 2 bases from V and 5 bases from J, with 4 bases between. Germline V gives CDR1 MDHEN, CDR2 SYDVKM. This CDR3 spans 12 amino acids. The CDR3 is CASSLLDNEQFF. DNA of the CDR3: TGTGCCAGCAGTTTACTCGACAATGAGCAGTTCTTC. Using reference TRBV28 and TRBJ2-1 for the parts outside the CDR3, the full variable domain is DVKVTQSSRYLVKRTGEKVFLECVQDMDHENMFWYRQDPGLGLRLIYFSYDVKMKEKGDIPEGYSVSREKKERFSLILESASTNQTSMYLCASSLLDNEQFFGPGTRLTVL.

V and J are TRBV2 and TRBJ2-3; maybe TRBD1 (6 bases). CDR3 length: 16 residues. Trimming cost V 4 bases and J 2 bases, with 16 bases left between them. Germline loops: CDR1 SNHLY, CDR2 FYNNEI. CDR3 loop: CASSAPRQGPTDTQYF. The CDR3 DNA reads TGTGCCAGCAGTGCCCCCAGGCAGGGGCCCACAGATACGCAGTATTTT.

The J gene is TRBJ2-3, the V gene TRBV11-2; D not resolved. The CDR3 runs to 14 residues. Germline V gives CDR1 SGHAT, CDR2 FQNNGV. Trimming removed 5 bases at V and 1 base at J, with 10 bases between. The CDR3 here is CASSIRLGTDTQYF. DNA for the CDR3: TGTGCCAGCAGCATACGCCTGGGCACAGATACGCAGTATTTT.

This chain links TRBV7-9 with TRBJ1-4; no reliable D call. Germline V lookup: CDR1 SEHNR, CDR2 FQNEAQ (reference sequence). V was clipped by 6 bases and J by 6 bases, with 8 bases between them. There are 12 residues in the CDR3. The CDR3 coding sequence is TGTGCCAGCAGTCAGGAAGATGAAAAACTGTTTTTT. Amino acids: CASSQEDEKLFF.

There are a few counts of this clone. The V call is TRBV2, the J call TRBJ1-1; the match to TRBD1 covers 7 bases. V shed 7 bases, J shed 7 bases, and the junction held 6 bases outside the gene matches. This CDR3 region has 12 residues. Germline assignment: CDR1 SNHLY and CDR2 FYNNEI. In DNA form, the CDR3 reads TGTGCCAGCACTGGGACAGTCATTGAAGCTTTCTTT. Its translation: CASTGTVIEAFF.

The CDR3 sequence is CAWGQGNMNTEAFF. DNA of the CDR3: TGTGCCTGGGGACAGGGGAATATGAACACTGAAGCTTTCTTT. The chain couples TRBV30 to TRBJ1-1; 9 nucleotides line up with TRBD1. Germline CDR1 is GTSNPN and CDR2 is SVGIG (reference sequence). This CDR3 contains 14 residues. V was clipped by 5 bases and J by 0 bases; unmatched bases: 4. Full variable domain (rest looked up from reference TRBV30 and TRBJ1-1): SQTIHQWPATLVQPVGSPLSLECTVEGTSNPNLYWYRQAAGRGLQLLFYSVGIGQISSEVPQNLSASRPQDRQFILSSKKLLLSDSGFYLCAWGQGNMNTEAFFGQGTRLTVV.

The chain employs TRBV27 and TRBJ1-6, with D possibly TRBD1 on 5 matching bases. CDR1 is MNHEY, CDR2 SMNVEV, per germline (reference sequence). Deletions cut 4 bases from V and 14 bases from J, with 12 bases between. This CDR3 comprises 12 residues. CDR3 loop: CASSSQVSTLHF. The CDR3 coding sequence is TGTGCCAGCAGTTCACAGGTCTCAACCCTCCACTTT.

The J gene is TRBJ1-2, the V gene TRBV10-3; 11 positions match TRBD1. The V segment lost 7 bases and the J segment 3 bases; nucleotides outside the gene matches: 4. CDR3 length: 14 residues. Germline values: CDR1 ENHRY, CDR2 SYGVKD. In DNA, the CDR3 is TGTGCCATCATTGGACAGGGGGCCGACTATGGCTACACCTTC. As protein: CAIIGQGADYGYTF.

There are a few counts of this clone. The chain has TRBV2 and TRBJ2-3; tentative D call: TRBD1 (6 bases). This CDR3 contains 16 residues. CDR1 and CDR2 (germline): SNHLY, FYNNEI. The germline V and J ends were trimmed by 6 bases and 0 bases, with 16 bases remaining between them. CDR3 DNA: TGTGCCAGCAGCCTAGGGGGAGAGCCCAGCACAGATACGCAGTATTTT. Translation: CASSLGGEPSTDTQYF.

This clone was observed a handful of times. The chain recombines TRBV10-3 with TRBJ2-5; 7 bases line up with TRBD1. The ends lost 6 bases at V and 5 bases at J; junction bases unmatched: 6. CDR3 length: 13 amino acids. The V gene's germline CDR1 is ENHRY and CDR2 SYGVKD. CDR3 protein: CAISETGVETQYF. In DNA form, the CDR3 reads TGTGCCATCAGCGAAACAGGGGTCGAGACCCAGTACTTC.

The chain joins TRBV6-1 to TRBJ1-2, with D possibly being TRBD1 (5 bases). In germline, CDR1 is MNHNS, CDR2 SASEGT. The CDR3 totals 13 residues. The V gene lost 7 bases and the J gene lost 3 bases, with 12 bases spanning the gap. The CDR3 nucleotides are TGTGCCAGCATCGGCAGGGTTGACTATGGCTACACCTTC. Its protein is CASIGRVDYGYTF.